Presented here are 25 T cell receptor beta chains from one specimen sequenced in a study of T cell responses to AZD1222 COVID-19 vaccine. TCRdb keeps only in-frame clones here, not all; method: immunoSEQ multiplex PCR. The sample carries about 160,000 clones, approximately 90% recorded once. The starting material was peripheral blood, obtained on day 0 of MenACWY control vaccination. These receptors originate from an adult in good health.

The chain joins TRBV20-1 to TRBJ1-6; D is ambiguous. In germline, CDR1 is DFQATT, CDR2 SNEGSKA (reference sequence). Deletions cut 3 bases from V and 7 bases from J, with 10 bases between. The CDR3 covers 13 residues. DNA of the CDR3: TGCAGTGCTAGTGTTACAGCGAATTCACCCCTCCACTTT. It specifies CSASVTANSPLHF.

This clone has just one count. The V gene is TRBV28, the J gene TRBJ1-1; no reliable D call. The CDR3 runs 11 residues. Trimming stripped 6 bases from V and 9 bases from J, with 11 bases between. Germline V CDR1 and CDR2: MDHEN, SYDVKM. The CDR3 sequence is CASSSQWKAFF. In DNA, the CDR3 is TGTGCCAGCAGCTCCCAGTGGAAAGCTTTCTTT. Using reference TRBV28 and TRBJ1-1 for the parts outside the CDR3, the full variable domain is DVKVTQSSRYLVKRTGEKVFLECVQDMDHENMFWYRQDPGLGLRLIYFSYDVKMKEKGDIPEGYSVSREKKERFSLILESASTNQTSMYLCASSSQWKAFFGQGTRLTVV.

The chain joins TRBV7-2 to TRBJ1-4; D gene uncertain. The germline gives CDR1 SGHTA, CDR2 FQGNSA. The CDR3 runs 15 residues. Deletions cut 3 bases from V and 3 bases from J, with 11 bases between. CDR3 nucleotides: TGTGCCAGCAGCTTGATTTGGGGAGCTAATGAAAAACTGTTTTTT. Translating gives CASSLIWGANEKLFF.

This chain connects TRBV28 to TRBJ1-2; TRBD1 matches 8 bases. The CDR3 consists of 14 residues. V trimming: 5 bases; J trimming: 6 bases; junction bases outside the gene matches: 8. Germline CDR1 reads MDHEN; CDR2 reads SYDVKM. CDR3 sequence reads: CASSVIRGQHGYTF. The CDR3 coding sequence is TGTGCCAGCAGTGTAATCAGGGGGCAACATGGCTACACCTTC.

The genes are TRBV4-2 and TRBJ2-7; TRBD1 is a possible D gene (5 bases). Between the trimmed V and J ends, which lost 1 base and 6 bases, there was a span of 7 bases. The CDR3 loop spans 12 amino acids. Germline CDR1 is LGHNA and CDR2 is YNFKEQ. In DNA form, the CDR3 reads TGTGCCAGCAGCCAAGTAAGGGGCGAGCAGTACTTC. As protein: CASSQVRGEQYF.

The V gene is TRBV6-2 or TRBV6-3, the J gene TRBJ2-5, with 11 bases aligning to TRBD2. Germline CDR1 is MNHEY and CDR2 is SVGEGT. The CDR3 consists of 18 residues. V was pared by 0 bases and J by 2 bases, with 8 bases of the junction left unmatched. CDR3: CASSYSPLAGGRQETQYF. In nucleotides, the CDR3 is TGTGCCAGCAGTTACTCCCCCCTAGCGGGAGGACGTCAAGAGACCCAGTACTTC.

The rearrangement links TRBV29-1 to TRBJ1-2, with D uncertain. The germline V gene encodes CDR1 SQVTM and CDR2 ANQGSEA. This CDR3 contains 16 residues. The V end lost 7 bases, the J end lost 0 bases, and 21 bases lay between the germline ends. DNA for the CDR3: TGCAGCGCAATTCCTGGAGGGAGTGGGGCTAACTATGGCTACACCTTC. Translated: CSAIPGGSGANYGYTF.

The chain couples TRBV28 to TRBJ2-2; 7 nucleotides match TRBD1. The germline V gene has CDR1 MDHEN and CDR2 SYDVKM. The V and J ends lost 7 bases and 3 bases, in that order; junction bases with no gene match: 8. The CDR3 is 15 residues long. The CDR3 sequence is CASTLDRPYTGELFF. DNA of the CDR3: TGTGCCAGCACCCTGGACAGGCCGTACACCGGGGAGCTGTTTTTT.

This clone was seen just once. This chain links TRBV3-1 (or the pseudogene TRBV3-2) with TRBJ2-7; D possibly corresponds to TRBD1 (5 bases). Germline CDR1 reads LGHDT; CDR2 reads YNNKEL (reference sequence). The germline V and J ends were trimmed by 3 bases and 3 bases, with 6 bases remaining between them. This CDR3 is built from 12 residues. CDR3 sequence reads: CASSHQGYEQYF. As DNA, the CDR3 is TGTGCCAGCAGCCATCAGGGCTACGAGCAGTACTTC.

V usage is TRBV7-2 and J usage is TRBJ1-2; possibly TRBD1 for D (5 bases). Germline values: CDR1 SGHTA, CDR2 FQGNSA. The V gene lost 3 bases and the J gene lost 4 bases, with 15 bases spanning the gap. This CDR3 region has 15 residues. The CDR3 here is CASSLGGSDSYGYTF. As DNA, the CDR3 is TGTGCCAGCAGCTTGGGGGGGAGTGACAGCTATGGCTACACCTTC.

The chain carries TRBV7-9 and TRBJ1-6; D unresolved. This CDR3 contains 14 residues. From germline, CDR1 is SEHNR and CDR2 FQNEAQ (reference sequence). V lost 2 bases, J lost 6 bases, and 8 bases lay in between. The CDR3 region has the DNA TGTGCCAGCAGCTTAATAGGTCCTAATTCACCCCTCCACTTT. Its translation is CASSLIGPNSPLHF.

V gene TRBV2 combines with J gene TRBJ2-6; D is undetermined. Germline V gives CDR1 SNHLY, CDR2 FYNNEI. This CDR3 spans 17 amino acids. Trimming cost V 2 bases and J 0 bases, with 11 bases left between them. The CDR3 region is CASSERAPPSGANVLTF. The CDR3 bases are TGTGCCAGCAGTGAACGAGCGCCTCCCTCTGGGGCCAACGTCCTGACTTTC.

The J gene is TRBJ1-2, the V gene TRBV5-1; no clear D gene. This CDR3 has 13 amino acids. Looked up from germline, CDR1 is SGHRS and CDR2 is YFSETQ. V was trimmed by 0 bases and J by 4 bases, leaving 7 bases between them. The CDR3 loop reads CASSLAQSYGYTF. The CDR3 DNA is TGCGCCAGCAGCTTGGCACAGAGCTATGGCTACACCTTC.

The CDR3 region is CASSLIAGAIQETQYF. For the CDR3, the DNA is TGTGCCAGCAGCTTAATCGCGGGAGCGATACAAGAGACCCAGTACTTC. The chain links TRBV7-2 to TRBJ2-5; 7 nucleotides match TRBD2. This CDR3 spans 16 amino acids. Germline V gene data show CDR1 as SGHTA and CDR2 as FQGNSA. The trim removed 2 bases at V and 2 bases at J, leaving 8 bases unmatched.

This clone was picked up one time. CDR3 region: CASSLGQAGGYTF. CDR3 DNA: TGCGCCAGCAGCTTGGGACAGGCCGGTGGCTACACCTTC. The V call is TRBV5-1, the J call TRBJ1-2; tentative D call: TRBD1 (6 bases). CDR3 length: 13 residues. Trimming cost V 0 bases and J 7 bases, with 10 bases left between them. Germline CDR1 reads SGHRS; CDR2 reads YFSETQ.

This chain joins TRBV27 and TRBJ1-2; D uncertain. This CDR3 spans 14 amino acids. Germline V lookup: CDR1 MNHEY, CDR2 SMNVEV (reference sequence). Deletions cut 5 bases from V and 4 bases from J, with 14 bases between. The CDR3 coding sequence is TGTGCCAGCAGTAATGGACTGAGGAGCTATGGCTACACCTTC. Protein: CASSNGLRSYGYTF.

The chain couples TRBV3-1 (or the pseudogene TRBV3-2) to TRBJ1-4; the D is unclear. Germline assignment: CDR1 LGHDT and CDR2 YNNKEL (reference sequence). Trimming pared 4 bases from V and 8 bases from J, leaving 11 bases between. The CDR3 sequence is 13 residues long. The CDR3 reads CASSLGRYEKLFF. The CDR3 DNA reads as TGTGCCAGCAGCCTTGGACGGTACGAAAAACTGTTTTTT.

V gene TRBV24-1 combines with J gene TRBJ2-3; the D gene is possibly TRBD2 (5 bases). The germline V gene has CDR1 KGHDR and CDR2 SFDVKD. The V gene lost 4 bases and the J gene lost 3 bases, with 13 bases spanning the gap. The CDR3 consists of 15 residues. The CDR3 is CATSESSRETDTQYF. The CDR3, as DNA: TGTGCCACCAGTGAGAGTTCAAGGGAGACAGATACGCAGTATTTT.

CDR3 sequence reads: CASSRNSGQANTEAFF. CDR3 bases: TGTGCCAGCTCACGTAACTCCGGACAGGCGAACACTGAAGCTTTCTTT. The chain links TRBV18 to TRBJ1-1, with 7 bases identical to TRBD1. V trimming: 4 bases; J trimming: 1 base; junction bases outside the gene matches: 9. Looked up from germline, CDR1 is KGHSH and CDR2 is LQKENI. This CDR3 is 16 amino acids long.

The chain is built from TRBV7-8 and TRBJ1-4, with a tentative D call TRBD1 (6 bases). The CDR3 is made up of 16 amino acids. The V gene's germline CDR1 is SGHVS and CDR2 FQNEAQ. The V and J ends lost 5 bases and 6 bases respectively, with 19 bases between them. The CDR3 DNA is TGTGCCAGCAGCCTAACACGTCGGGGGCTTTATGAAAAACTGTTTTTT. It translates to CASSLTRRGLYEKLFF.

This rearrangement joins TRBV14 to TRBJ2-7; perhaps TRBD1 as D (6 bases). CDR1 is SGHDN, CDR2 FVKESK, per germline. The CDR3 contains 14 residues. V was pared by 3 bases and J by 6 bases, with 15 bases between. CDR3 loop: CASSQQGMVSEQYF. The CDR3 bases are TGTGCCAGCAGCCAGCAGGGGATGGTGAGCGAGCAGTACTTC. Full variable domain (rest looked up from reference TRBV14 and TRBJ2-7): EAGVTQFPSHSVIEKGQTVTLRCDPISGHDNLYWYRRVMGKEIKFLLHFVKESKQDESGMPNNRFLAERTGGTYSTLKVQPAELEDSGVYFCASSQQGMVSEQYFGPGTRLTVT.

CDR3 sequence (DNA): TGTGCCAGTAGCAATTTGGGACAGGGACACTATGGCTACACCTTC. Translated: CASSNLGQGHYGYTF. The V and J genes are TRBV19 and TRBJ1-2, with 9 bases that match TRBD1. The CDR3 runs 15 residues. Trimming took 6 bases from V and 3 from J; bases not matched to a gene: 8. Looked up from germline, CDR1 is LNHDA and CDR2 is SQIVND (reference sequence).

The CDR3 reads CASSSGQLEAFF. The DNA for the CDR3 is TGTGCCAGCAGCTCTGGACAGCTTGAAGCTTTCTTT. The chain employs TRBV7-9 and TRBJ1-1, with D perhaps matching TRBD1 (6 bases). The germline V gene encodes CDR1 SEHNR and CDR2 FQNEAQ (reference sequence). Trimming stripped 4 bases from V and 7 bases from J, with 10 bases between. This CDR3 comprises 12 residues.

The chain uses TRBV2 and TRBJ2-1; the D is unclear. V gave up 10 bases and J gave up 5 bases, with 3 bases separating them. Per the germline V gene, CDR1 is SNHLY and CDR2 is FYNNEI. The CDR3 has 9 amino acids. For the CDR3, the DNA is TGTGCCATCAACAATGAGCAGTTCTTC. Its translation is CAINNEQFF.

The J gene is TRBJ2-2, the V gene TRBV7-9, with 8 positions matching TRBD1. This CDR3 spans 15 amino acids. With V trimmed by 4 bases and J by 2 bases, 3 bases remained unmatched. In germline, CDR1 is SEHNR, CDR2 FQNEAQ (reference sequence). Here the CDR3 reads CASSSGQVNTGELFF. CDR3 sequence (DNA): TGTGCCAGCAGCTCGGGACAGGTCAACACCGGGGAGCTGTTTTTT.